This T cell receptor beta chain derives from a study of shared clonotypes between healthy human individuals. This CDR3 region has 13 residues. The V segment lost 5 bases and the J segment 7 bases; nucleotides outside the gene matches: 3. CDR1 is SQVTM, CDR2 ANQGSEA, per germline. Assay used: immunoSEQ multiplex PCR; TCRdb lists only in-frame clones, some missing. Among over a million clones listed, approximately 70% were seen once. A CD45RA-negative memory subset and a CD45RA+ naive subset were separated from the CD4+ cells. The gene calls are TRBV29-1 and TRBJ2-1, with TRBD2 matching over 12 bases. The TCR was taken from a man between 18 and 29 years old in good health. Input material: memory CD4+ T cells sorted from blood. Subset described: CD45RA-negative fraction. In DNA, the CDR3 is TGCAGCGTTATTGGACTAGCGGGGAATGAGCAGTTCTTC. Protein sequence: CSVIGLAGNEQFF.